The rows below give T cell receptor beta chains drawn from one sample of a study of blood T cell dynamics during melanoma immunotherapy. Measured with immunoSEQ multiplex PCR; TCRdb has only the in-frame clones, and not every one. The sample has about 15,000 clones, 86% seen once. The sequencing here drew on blood, taken from a patient treated with checkpoint blockade. Receptors originate from a human donor with melanoma. The conserved cysteine and the conserved F or W are not part of the CDR3 here. The order of the fields is V gene, CDR3 protein.

v_call: TRBV11-3
cdr3_aa: ASSPRCYQETQY

v_call: TRBV7-9
cdr3_aa: ASSDTSGSSYNEQF

v_call: TRBV5-8
cdr3_aa: ASSLFGRGVGEQF

v_call: TRBV7-2
cdr3_aa: ASSFSSGGPQETQY

v_call: TRBV7-9
cdr3_aa: ASSLGWTGGIYGYT

v_call: TRBV30
cdr3_aa: AWSVRRGVNTGELF

v_call: TRBV7-2
cdr3_aa: ASSLGWRGVAQY

v_call: TRBV7-9
cdr3_aa: ASSLSFEGSEAF

v_call: TRBV6-5
cdr3_aa: ASSKGHLGEAF

v_call: TRBV7-2
cdr3_aa: ASSPWVNTEAF

v_call: TRBV7-9
cdr3_aa: ASSWAEIYEQY

v_call: TRBV29-1
cdr3_aa: SVERDTGYEQY

v_call: TRBV5-1
cdr3_aa: ASSLMDGGWGGYT

v_call: TRBV5-1
cdr3_aa: ASSLVRSNTGELF

v_call: TRBV29-1
cdr3_aa: STVGYQETQY

v_call: TRBV5-4
cdr3_aa: ASSNKAGSSYNEQF

v_call: TRBV4-1
cdr3_aa: ASSQDSAATLNYGYT

v_call: TRBV7-9
cdr3_aa: ASSFSGPGGEKLF

v_call: TRBV6-1
cdr3_aa: ASKAMKGDHSPLH

v_call: TRBV7-9
cdr3_aa: ASSFRRSGTEAF

v_call: TRBV29-1
cdr3_aa: VAGGLQETQY

v_call: TRBV7-3
cdr3_aa: ASSTQGRDTQY

v_call: TRBV18
cdr3_aa: ASSPSRTEKLF

v_call: TRBV11-3
cdr3_aa: ASSLTGFGANVLT

v_call: TRBV2
cdr3_aa: ASRRTGHLTDTQY

v_call: TRBV6-6
cdr3_aa: ASTVGGRSYNEQF

v_call: TRBV10-2
cdr3_aa: ASSEGRSSYNEQF

v_call: TRBV2
cdr3_aa: ASSVGGGRNQPQH